This is a list of T cell receptor beta chains from one sample in a study of radiotherapy plus CTLA-4 blockade in lung cancer. Sequencing was performed with immunoSEQ multiplex PCR; in TCRdb, only in-frame clones are kept and a portion is missing. The sample has about 43,000 clones, roughly two thirds seen once; the top ten hold over 20%. Sequenced here: peripheral blood, sampled from a patient treated with radiotherapy plus ipilimumab. The receptors come from a human donor with non-small cell lung cancer who had a partial response to radiotherapy plus ipilimumab. Both conserved end residues are part of each CDR3. A D gene is named only where the DNA matches it firmly. Only some rows state a clone size, as once, few, many or a class for expanded clones.

d_call	j_call	v_call	clone_size	cdr3_nt	cdr3_aa
TRBD2	TRBJ2-3	TRBV6-6	few	TGTGCCAGCAGAACCGCCGGGACTACCACAGATACGCAGTATTTT	CASRTAGTTTDTQYF
TRBD2	TRBJ2-5	TRBV7-3	NA	TGTGCCAGCAGCTTAAAAGCGGGGATGCAAGAGACCCAGTACTTC	CASSLKAGMQETQYF
NA	TRBJ1-1	TRBV6-1	NA	TGTGCCAGCACTCTACATGGGGGCGCTGAAGCTTTCTTT	CASTLHGGAEAFF
NA	TRBJ2-5	TRBV7-2	NA	TGTGCCAGCAGCTTGGGCGGGGGCTCAAGAGAGACCCAGTACTTC	CASSLGGGSRETQYF
TRBD2	TRBJ2-1	TRBV30	NA	TGTGCCTGGAGTCCGGGGACTAGCGGGATAAATGAGCAGTTCTTC	CAWSPGTSGINEQFF
TRBD1	TRBJ2-5	TRBV6-6	NA	TGTGCCAGCAACCGGGACAGGGTGTGGGAGCAGTACTTC	CASNRDRVWEQYF
TRBD2	TRBJ2-1	TRBV4-2	once	TGTGCCAGCAGCCGAGCTAGCGGGGGGGCCGATGAGCAGTTCTTC	CASSRASGGADEQFF
NA	TRBJ2-7	TRBV2	many	TGTGCCAGCAGTGGGGACTCTACCTACGAGCAGTACTTC	CASSGDSTYEQYF
NA	TRBJ1-1	TRBV5-1	NA	TGCGCCAGCAGCTTGGCCCCAGGGGCGAACACTGAAGCTTTCTTT	CASSLAPGANTEAFF
NA	TRBJ1-3	TRBV5-6	few	TGTGCCAGCAGCTCAACAGGTATCTCTGGAAACACCATATATTTT	CASSSTGISGNTIYF
NA	TRBJ1-1	TRBV2	NA	TGTGCCAGCATTCGAGGGTGGAGCCTCACTGAAGCTTTCTTT	CASIRGWSLTEAFF
NA	TRBJ1-1	TRBV7-9	few	TGTGCCAGCACTATTTCTTTGAACACTGAAGCTTTCTTT	CASTISLNTEAFF
TRBD1	TRBJ2-7	TRBV6-6	NA	TGTGCCAGCAGTAAACTCCCGGGACAGTATGACGAGCAGTACTTC	CASSKLPGQYDEQYF
NA	TRBJ2-3	TRBV9	NA	TGTGCCAGCAGCGCCCTCTTAACAGATACGCAGTATTTT	CASSALLTDTQYF
TRBD1	TRBJ2-4	TRBV27	NA	TGTGCCAGCAGGATGACAGGGAAAAACATTCAGTACTTC	CASRMTGKNIQYF
NA	TRBJ2-5	TRBV9	few	TGTGCCAGCAGCGTTGGGGCTAGCGAAGAGACCCAGTACTTC	CASSVGASEETQYF
NA	TRBJ2-1	TRBV5-8	once	TGTGCCAGCGGGCGCGGGGTTAGCTCCTACAATGAGCAGTTCTTC	CASGRGVSSYNEQFF
NA	TRBJ2-1	TRBV6-6	NA	TGTGCCAGCAGATCAACTAGCTATGAGCAGTTCTTC	CASRSTSYEQFF
TRBD1	TRBJ1-3	TRBV15	few	TGTGCCACCAGCAGAGATGTACAGGGGGTCGTTCGCTCTGGAAACACCATATATTTT	CATSRDVQGVVRSGNTIYF
NA	TRBJ2-7	TRBV2	NA	TGTGCCAGCAGTGTGGGTGCGGGGACAGCCTACGAGCAGTACTTC	CASSVGAGTAYEQYF
NA	TRBJ1-4	TRBV19	NA	TGTGCCAGTAGTAACCCCGCAGATCCCGCAACTAATGAAAAACTGTTTTTT	CASSNPADPATNEKLFF
NA	TRBJ2-1	TRBV10-3	NA	TGTGCCATCAGTTTCGTGGAGAGCTCCTACAATGAGCAGTTCTTC	CAISFVESSYNEQFF
NA	TRBJ2-1	TRBV10-3	NA	TGTGCCATCGGCTCTAGGGAGAATGAGCAGTTCTTC	CAIGSRENEQFF
NA	TRBJ2-2	TRBV19	once	TGTGCCAGTAGTATAGGCGCTTTTCTCACCGGGGAGCTGTTTTTT	CASSIGAFLTGELFF
NA	TRBJ2-7	TRBV5-1	few	TGCGCCAGCAGCGGGGGACTGCACAACGCGCCCTCCGAGCAGTACTTC	CASSGGLHNAPSEQYF
NA	TRBJ2-7	TRBV27	NA	TGTGCCAGCAGTTTAGGGCCCACCTACGAGCAGTACTTC	CASSLGPTYEQYF
NA	TRBJ1-1	TRBV10-3	few	TGTGCCATCAGTGATGAGACAGTGAACACTGAAGCTTTCTTT	CAISDETVNTEAFF
NA	TRBJ2-3	TRBV27	NA	TGTGCCAGCACCCCCGCAGCTAGACCAGATACGCAGTATTTT	CASTPAARPDTQYF
TRBD2	TRBJ2-1	TRBV2	few	TGTGCCAGCAGCGTACAACTAGCGGGGGGTTCCTCCTACAATGAGCAGTTCTTC	CASSVQLAGGSSYNEQFF
NA	TRBJ1-1	TRBV28	NA	TGTGCCAGCATTGCAGGGGCCCTGAACACTGAAGCTTTCTTT	CASIAGALNTEAFF
NA	TRBJ2-7	TRBV7-9	once	TGTGCCAGCAACCTCGGGGACTACGAGCAGTACTTC	CASNLGDYEQYF
TRBD2	TRBJ2-1	TRBV6-1	few	TGTGCCAGCAGGGGGGGGACGGGGGTTGGGTATGAGCAGTTCTTC	CASRGGTGVGYEQFF
TRBD1	TRBJ2-5	TRBV19	NA	TGTGCCAGTAGCCGACAGGGTGGAGAGACCCAGTACTTC	CASSRQGGETQYF
NA	TRBJ1-1	TRBV12-2	NA	TGTGCAAGTCGCCCCCTGGGGAGGGAAAGGGGCAACACTGAAGCTTTCTTT	CASRPLGRERGNTEAFF
TRBD1	TRBJ2-5	TRBV19	NA	TGTGCCAGTAGTCTTGACCTGGGACAGGGGGAAGAGACCCAGTACTTC	CASSLDLGQGEETQYF
TRBD2	TRBJ2-7	TRBV6-1	few	TGTGCCAGCAGTAATAGCGGGCCAAACTACGAGCAGTACTTC	CASSNSGPNYEQYF
TRBD2	TRBJ2-3	TRBV25-1	NA	TGTGCCAGCAGTGAAGTGGGGGGGGGTTTCACAGATACGCAGTATTTT	CASSEVGGGFTDTQYF
TRBD1	TRBJ1-6	TRBV6-4	NA	TGTGCCAGCAGAACAACAGGGGCGGGTAATTCACCCCTCCACTTT	CASRTTGAGNSPLHF
NA	TRBJ2-2	TRBV19	medium-sized	TGTGCCAGCAGGATTTACGCGAACACCGGGGAGCTGTTTTTT	CASRIYANTGELFF
NA	TRBJ1-2	TRBV4-1	NA	TGCGCCAGCAGCCTTGTCGGCGGCAGCAACTATGGCTACACCTTC	CASSLVGGSNYGYTF